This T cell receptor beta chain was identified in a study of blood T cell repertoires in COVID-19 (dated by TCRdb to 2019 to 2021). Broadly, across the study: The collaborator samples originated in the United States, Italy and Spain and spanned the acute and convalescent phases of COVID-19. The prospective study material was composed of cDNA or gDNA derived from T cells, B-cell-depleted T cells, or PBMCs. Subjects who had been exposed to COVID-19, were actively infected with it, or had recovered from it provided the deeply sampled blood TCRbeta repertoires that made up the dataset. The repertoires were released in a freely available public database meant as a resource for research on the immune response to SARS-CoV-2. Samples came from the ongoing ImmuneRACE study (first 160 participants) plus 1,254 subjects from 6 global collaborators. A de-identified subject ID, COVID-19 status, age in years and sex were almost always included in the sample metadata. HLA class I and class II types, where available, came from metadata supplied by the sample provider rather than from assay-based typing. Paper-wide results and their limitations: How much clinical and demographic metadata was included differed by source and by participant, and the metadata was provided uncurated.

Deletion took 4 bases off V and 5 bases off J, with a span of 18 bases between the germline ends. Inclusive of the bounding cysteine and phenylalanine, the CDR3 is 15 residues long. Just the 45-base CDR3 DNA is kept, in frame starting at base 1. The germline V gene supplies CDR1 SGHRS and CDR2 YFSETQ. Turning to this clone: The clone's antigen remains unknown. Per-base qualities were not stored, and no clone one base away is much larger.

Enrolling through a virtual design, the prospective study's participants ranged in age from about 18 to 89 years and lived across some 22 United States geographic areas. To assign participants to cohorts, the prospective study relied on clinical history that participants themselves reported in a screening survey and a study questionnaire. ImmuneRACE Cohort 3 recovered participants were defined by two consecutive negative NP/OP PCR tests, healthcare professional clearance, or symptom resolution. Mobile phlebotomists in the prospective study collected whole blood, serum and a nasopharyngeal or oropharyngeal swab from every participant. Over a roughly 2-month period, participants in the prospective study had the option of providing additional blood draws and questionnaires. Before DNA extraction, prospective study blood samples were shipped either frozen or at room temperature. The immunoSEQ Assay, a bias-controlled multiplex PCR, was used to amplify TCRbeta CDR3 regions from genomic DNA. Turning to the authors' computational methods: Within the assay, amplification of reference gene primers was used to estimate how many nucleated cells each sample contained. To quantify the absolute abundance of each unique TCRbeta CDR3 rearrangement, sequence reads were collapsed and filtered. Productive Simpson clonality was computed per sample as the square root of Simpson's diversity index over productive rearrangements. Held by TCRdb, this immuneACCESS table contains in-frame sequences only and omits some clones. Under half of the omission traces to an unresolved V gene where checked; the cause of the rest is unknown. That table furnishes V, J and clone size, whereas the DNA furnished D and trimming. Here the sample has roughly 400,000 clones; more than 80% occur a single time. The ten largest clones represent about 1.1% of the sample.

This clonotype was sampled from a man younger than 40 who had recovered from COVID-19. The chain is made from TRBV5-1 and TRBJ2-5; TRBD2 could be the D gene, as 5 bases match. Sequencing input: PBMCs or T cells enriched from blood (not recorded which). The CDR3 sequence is CASSPSGEGRETQYF. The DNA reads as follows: TGCGCCAGCAGCCCGAGCGGCGAGGGTAGGGAGACCCAGTACTTC. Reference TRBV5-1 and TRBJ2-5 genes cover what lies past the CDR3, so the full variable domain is KAGVTQTPRYLIKTRGQQVTLSCSPISGHRSVSWYQQTPGQGLQFLFEYFSETQRNKGNFPGRFSGRQFSNSRSEMNVSTLELGDSALYLCASSPSGEGRETQYFGPGTRLLVL.